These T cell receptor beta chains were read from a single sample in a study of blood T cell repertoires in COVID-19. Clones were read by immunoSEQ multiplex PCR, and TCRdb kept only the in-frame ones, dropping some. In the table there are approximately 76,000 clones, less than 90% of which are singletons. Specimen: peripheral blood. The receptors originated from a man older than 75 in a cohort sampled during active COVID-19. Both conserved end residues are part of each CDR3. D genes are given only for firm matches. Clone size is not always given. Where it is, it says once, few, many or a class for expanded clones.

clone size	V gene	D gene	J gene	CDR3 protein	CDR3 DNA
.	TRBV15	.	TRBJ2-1	CATSTRENNEQFF	TGTGCCACCAGCACCCGGGAGAACAATGAGCAGTTCTTC
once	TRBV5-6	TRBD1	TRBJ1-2	CASSSRGQGAYGYTF	TGTGCCAGCAGCTCCCGAGGACAGGGGGCCTATGGCTACACCTTC
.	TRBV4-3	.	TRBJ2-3	CASSQDPGGSTQYF	TGCGCCAGCAGCCAAGATCCTGGGGGGTCTACGCAGTATTTT
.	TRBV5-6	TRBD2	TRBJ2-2	CASSLPAGGHTGELFF	TGTGCCAGCAGCTTGCCTGCGGGGGGCCATACCGGGGAGCTGTTTTTT
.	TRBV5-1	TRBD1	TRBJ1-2	CASSSPGGAIYGYTF	TGCGCCAGCAGCTCACCAGGGGGCGCCATCTATGGCTACACCTTC
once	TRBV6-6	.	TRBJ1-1	CASSYAAAPEAFF	TGTGCCAGCAGTTACGCAGCGGCTCCTGAAGCTTTCTTT
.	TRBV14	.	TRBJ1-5	CASSQGGSRNQPQHF	TGTGCCAGCAGCCAAGGGGGCTCGCGCAATCAGCCCCAGCATTTT
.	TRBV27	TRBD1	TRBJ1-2	CASRPDRGFGGYTF	TGTGCCAGCAGGCCGGACAGGGGATTCGGGGGCTACACCTTC
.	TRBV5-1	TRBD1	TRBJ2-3	CASSHSRDSPPDTQYF	TGCGCCAGCAGCCACTCCAGGGACAGCCCCCCAGATACGCAGTATTTT
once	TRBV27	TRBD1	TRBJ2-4	CASSFTGGGKNIQYF	TGTGCCAGCTCATTCACAGGGGGCGGCAAAAACATTCAGTACTTC
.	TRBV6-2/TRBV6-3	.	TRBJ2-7	CASSDGRRGNRREQYF	TGTGCCAGCAGTGATGGTCGTAGGGGGAACCGTAGGGAGCAGTACTTC
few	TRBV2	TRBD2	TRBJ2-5	CASSSGLAGETQYF	TGTGCCAGCAGTTCAGGACTAGCGGGGGAGACCCAGTACTTC
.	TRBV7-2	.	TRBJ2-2	CASGRGGGWNTGELFF	TGTGCCAGCGGGAGGGGCGGGGGCTGGAACACCGGGGAGCTGTTTTTT
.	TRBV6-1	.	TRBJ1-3	CASSGAEGRPGNTIYF	TGTGCCAGCAGTGGAGCGGAGGGTAGACCTGGAAACACCATATATTTT
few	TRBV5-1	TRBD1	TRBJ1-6	CASSRDRAYSPLHF	TGCGCCAGCAGCCGGGACAGGGCTTATTCACCCCTCCACTTT
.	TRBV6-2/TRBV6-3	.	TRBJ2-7	CASSYSIRAAYEQYF	TGTGCCAGCAGTTACTCCATCAGGGCCGCCTACGAGCAGTACTTC